Presented here are 9 T cell receptor beta chains from one specimen sequenced in a study of OX40 agonist ivuxolimab in advanced cancers. Clones were read by immunoSEQ multiplex PCR, and TCRdb kept only the in-frame ones, dropping some. The table includes about 79,000 clones, approximately 80% detected once. Sequenced material: CD4+ or CD8+ T cells sorted from blood, taken in a trial of the OX40 agonist ivuxolimab. These receptors all stem from an adult with an advanced solid tumor such as melanoma, head and neck, liver or kidney cancer.

The chain recombines TRBV5-1 with TRBJ2-7; 11 bases map to TRBD2. The germline gives CDR1 SGHRS, CDR2 YFSETQ. The ends lost 5 bases at V and 5 bases at J; junction bases unmatched: 12. The CDR3 spans 16 residues. In DNA form, the CDR3 reads TGCGCCAGCAGTCCGACTACTAGCGGGAGTTACGACGAGCAGTACTTC. As protein: CASSPTTSGSYDEQYF.

This chain joins TRBV19 and TRBJ2-3; 7 nucleotides match TRBD2. After removal of 8 bases from V and 2 bases from J, the junction contained 7 bases not matched to a gene. Germline V lookup: CDR1 LNHDA, CDR2 SQIVND (reference sequence). This CDR3 region has 14 residues. The CDR3 spells CASAWTRDTDTQYF. CDR3 sequence (DNA): TGTGCCAGTGCCTGGACTAGAGACACAGATACGCAGTATTTT.

This clone was seen a few times. The gene calls are TRBV5-4 and TRBJ2-5; 13 nucleotides line up with TRBD2. The CDR3 spans 17 residues. The germline V gene has CDR1 SGHNT and CDR2 YYREEE (reference sequence). V lost 0 bases, J lost 5 bases, and 7 bases stayed unmatched. CDR3: CASSLGATSGGSETQYF. The CDR3 nucleotides are TGTGCCAGCAGCTTGGGGGCGACTAGCGGGGGGAGTGAGACCCAGTACTTC.

The V call is TRBV5-1, the J call TRBJ1-4; no clear D. There are 15 residues in the CDR3. Germline V CDR1 and CDR2: SGHRS, YFSETQ. V was pared by 3 bases and J by 0 bases, with 9 bases between. Written as DNA, the CDR3 is TGCGCCAGCAGCTCGGGGTCGTCAACTAATGAAAAACTGTTTTTT. This codes for CASSSGSSTNEKLFF.

The chain employs TRBV7-2 and TRBJ1-1, with D tentatively TRBD1 (6 bases). With 5 bases removed from V and 1 base from J, the gap between germline ends came to 11 bases. CDR1 is SGHTA, CDR2 FQGNSA, per germline. The CDR3 runs 14 residues. CDR3 nucleotide sequence: TGTGCCAGCAGCAGGGGGGCGGGGAACACTGAAGCTTTCTTT. Translated: CASSRGAGNTEAFF.

The chain carries TRBV7-9 and TRBJ2-3, with D maybe TRBD1 (6 bases). The length of the CDR3 is 14 residues. In germline, CDR1 is SEHNR, CDR2 FQNEAQ (reference sequence). V lost 5 bases, J lost 1 base, and 10 bases lay in between. The CDR3 bases are TGTGCCAGCAGCCCAGGGGTGGGCACAGATACGCAGTATTTT. This sequence encodes CASSPGVGTDTQYF.

CDR3 nucleotide sequence: TGCGCCAGCAGCTTAGGGACAGGGGGCAGGGACACTGAAGCTTTCTTT. Translation: CASSLGTGGRDTEAFF. The chain links TRBV5-1 to TRBJ1-1, with 12 bases identical to TRBD1. Per germline, CDR1 SGHRS and CDR2 YFSETQ. With V trimmed by 2 bases and J by 3 bases, 5 bases remained unmatched. CDR3 size: 16 residues.

The rearrangement joins TRBV7-8 to TRBJ2-3, with a tentative D call TRBD2 (6 bases). Germline V gives CDR1 SGHVS, CDR2 FQNEAQ. The CDR3 covers 15 residues. V lost 1 base and J 3 bases, leaving 11 bases between the germline ends. The CDR3 bases are TGTGCCAGCAGCTTAGGCGGGGTGGGGACAGATACGCAGTATTTT. Translation gives CASSLGGVGTDTQYF.

The rearrangement links TRBV27 to TRBJ1-5, with D maybe TRBD1 (5 bases). CDR1 MNHEY and CDR2 SMNVEV come from the germline V gene (reference sequence). The CDR3 length is 16 residues. V lost 6 bases and J 2 bases, leaving 17 bases between the germline ends. CDR3 in amino acids: CASSLTRQGGNQPQHF. Written as DNA, the CDR3 is TGTGCCAGCAGCCTCACCCGCCAGGGTGGCAATCAGCCCCAGCATTTT.